This T cell receptor (beta chain) came from a study of T cells after yellow fever vaccination. This clonotype turned up a few times. Per germline, CDR1 SQVTM and CDR2 ANQGSEA. This CDR3 is built from 14 residues. Trimming stripped 6 bases from V and 2 bases from J, with 15 bases between. Via MiXCR, TCRdb re-called the 5' RACE reads, giving one row per CDR3 protein. The profile shows 150,000 to 200,000 distinct CDR3 sequences, about a tenth of them singletons. The source is a man aged 18 to 30 who received the YFV17D yellow fever vaccine. This sequence joins TRBV29-1 and TRBJ2-3, with a tentative D call TRBD1 (7 bases). Sequenced here: CD8+ T cells sorted from PBMCs, sampled 45 days after the yellow fever booster vaccination. The CDR3 DNA follows: TGCAGCGTGGGGGGACAGCCTAACACAGATACGCAGTATTTT. Its protein product is CSVGGQPNTDTQYF.